Shown below are 28 T cell receptor beta chains from a single sample sequenced in a study of beta chain features in type 1 diabetes. These receptors' targets are unknown. Overall study results and limits: The study found moderately but significantly shorter TCRB CDR3s in all four CD4+ subsets of Type 1 diabetes patients.

Every bit of the isolated RNA underwent reverse transcription, so sequencing read expressed TCRB transcripts. This table comes from immunoSEQ multiplex PCR, and its TCRdb copy is limited to in-frame clones, with some not included. This table has more than 250,000 clones, about a fifth appearing once. Specimen: naive CD4+ T cells from blood. The receptors come from a woman aged 40 to 50 with type 1 diabetes.

In this sample, this clone turned up a few times. The chain employs TRBV27 and TRBJ2-1; a possible D gene is TRBD2 (7 bases). Trimming took off 4 bases at V and 11 bases at J, with 12 bases between the two ends. CDR1 and CDR2 (germline): MNHEY, SMNVEV (reference sequence). The CDR3 is 12 amino acids. The CDR3 DNA follows: TGTGCCAGCAGTTCCGACGGGGGGCAGCAGTTCTTC. As protein: CASSSDGGQQFF.

The V gene is TRBV6-5, the J gene TRBJ2-1; D may be TRBD2 (6 bases). CDR1 and CDR2 (germline): MNHEY, SVGAGI. CDR3 length: 14 residues. V was cut by 6 bases and J by 5 bases, with 14 bases left in between. The CDR3 here is CASSRGDWDNEQFF. CDR3 sequence (DNA): TGTGCCAGCAGCCGTGGGGACTGGGACAATGAGCAGTTCTTC.

This clone has more than one count but fewer than ten. The V and J genes are TRBV29-1 and TRBJ1-1, with 10 bases that match TRBD1. The V and J ends lost 6 bases and 11 bases, in that order; junction bases with no gene match: 9. The CDR3 sequence is 12 residues long. The germline V gene has CDR1 SQVTM and CDR2 ANQGSEA. The CDR3 protein is CSVAGQGPGAFF. The CDR3 DNA is TGCAGCGTCGCGGGACAGGGGCCCGGGGCTTTCTTT.

A few counts support this clone. This chain uses TRBV10-3 with TRBJ2-1, with D unresolved. V shed 2 bases and J shed 1 base, with 6 bases lying between them. The CDR3 runs 14 residues. Germline V gene data show CDR1 as ENHRY and CDR2 as SYGVKD. CDR3 in amino acids: CAISEGASYNEQFF. As DNA, the CDR3 is TGTGCCATCAGTGAGGGAGCTTCCTACAATGAGCAGTTCTTC.

The chain recombines TRBV29-1 with TRBJ1-1; a possible D gene is TRBD1 (6 bases). The CDR3 totals 11 residues. V was trimmed by 4 bases and J by 8 bases, leaving 11 bases between them. In germline, CDR1 is SQVTM, CDR2 ANQGSEA. In DNA, the CDR3 is TGCAGCGTTGTCAGGGGCGAGGAAGCTTTCTTT. Translating it yields CSVVRGEEAFF.

The V and J genes are TRBV28 and TRBJ1-2; D possibly corresponds to TRBD1 (5 bases). This CDR3 is 13 amino acids long. Germline CDR1 and CDR2: MDHEN and SYDVKM. Between the trimmed V and J ends, which lost 6 bases and 3 bases, there was a span of 11 bases. In nucleotides, the CDR3 is TGTGCCAGCAGCCAGGACATGGACTATGGCTACACCTTC. This encodes CASSQDMDYGYTF.

The chain combines TRBV6-6 with TRBJ2-5; the D is unclear. The CDR3 consists of 12 residues. The germline V gene encodes CDR1 MNHNY and CDR2 SVGAGI (reference sequence). V was trimmed by 0 bases and J by 5 bases, leaving 4 bases between them. The CDR3 reads CASSYSRETQYF. Here the CDR3 DNA reads TGTGCCAGCAGTTACTCGAGGGAGACCCAGTACTTC.

The chain links TRBV7-3 to TRBJ1-1; D may be TRBD1 (6 bases). Trimming removed 5 bases at V and 1 base at J, with 11 bases between. From germline, CDR1 is SGHTA and CDR2 FQGTGA. There are 14 residues in the CDR3. CDR3 protein: CASSAGTPNTEAFF. CDR3 sequence (DNA): TGTGCCAGCAGCGCCGGGACACCGAACACTGAAGCTTTCTTT.

V and J are TRBV7-2 and TRBJ2-5, with 7 bases lining up with TRBD1. The germline CDR1 and CDR2 sequences are SGHTA and FQGNSA. The CDR3 totals 15 residues. J lost 5 bases, V lost 5 bases, and 11 bases had no gene match. The CDR3 region is CASSPRDSWTETQYF. CDR3 DNA sequence: TGTGCCAGCAGCCCTCGGGACAGCTGGACGGAGACCCAGTACTTC. Variable domain in full (rest from reference TRBV7-2 and TRBJ2-5): GAGVSQSPSNKVTEKGKDVELRCDPISGHTALYWYRQSLGQGLEFLIYFQGNSAPDKSGLPSDRFSAERTGGSVSTLTIQRTQQEDSAVYLCASSPRDSWTETQYFGPGTRLLVL.

This clone has more than one count but fewer than ten. The chain carries TRBV2 and TRBJ2-1; D remains ambiguous. The V end was cut by 5 bases, the J end by 10 bases, with 6 bases between. Germline V gives CDR1 SNHLY, CDR2 FYNNEI. This CDR3 is 10 amino acids long. CDR3 nucleotide sequence: TGTGCCAGCAGTATACGGGAGCAGTTCTTC. This encodes CASSIREQFF.

This clone was seen only a few times. The chain carries TRBV7-3 and TRBJ2-3; 10 positions agree with TRBD2. V shed 3 bases and J 4 bases; nucleotides not matched to a gene: 13. Germline V gene sequence: CDR1 SGHTA, CDR2 FQGTGA. This CDR3 comprises 18 residues. DNA for the CDR3: TGTGCCAGCAGCTTGACCCGGCCTAGCGGGAGTAGGGCAGATACGCAGTATTTT. It codes for CASSLTRPSGSRADTQYF. Full variable domain (remainder filled in from reference TRBV7-3 and TRBJ2-3): GAGVSQTPSNKVTEKGKYVELRCDPISGHTALYWYRQSLGQGPEFLIYFQGTGAADDSGLPNDRFFAVRPEGSVSTLKIQRTERGDSAVYLCASSLTRPSGSRADTQYFGPGTRLTVL.

The chain is built from TRBV5-1 and TRBJ2-3; 7 nucleotides line up with TRBD1. The CDR3 extends over 14 amino acids. The germline CDR1 and CDR2 sequences are SGHRS and YFSETQ. V lost 1 base, J lost 6 bases, and 5 bases stayed unmatched. The CDR3 nucleotides read TGCGCCAGCAGCTTGACAGGGGTGTGGGATACGCAGTATTTT. Translation: CASSLTGVWDTQYF.

Comments on this clone: Compared with germline, one end of the junction differs, possibly owing to a read error. The chain carries TRBV5-4 and TRBJ1-6, with TRBD1 as a possible D gene (5 bases). From germline, CDR1 is SGHNT and CDR2 YYREEE (reference sequence). The CDR3 runs 15 residues. CDR3 coding DNA: TGCGCCAGCAGCCAAGATCGGCCAGGGAATTCACCCCTCCACTTT. It encodes CASSQDRPGNSPLHF.

The V gene is TRBV11-2, the J gene TRBJ1-1; D gene uncertain. The V end was cut by 0 bases, the J end by 3 bases, with 5 bases between. This CDR3 is built from 13 residues. Germline V lookup: CDR1 SGHAT, CDR2 FQNNGV. Written as DNA, the CDR3 is TGTGCCAGCAGCTTAGATCGGGACACTGAAGCTTTCTTT. Amino acids: CASSLDRDTEAFF.

This clone was counted only a few times. In the same sample, other DNA sequences code for this CDR3. The CDR3 protein is CASSSDRGQETQYF. In DNA, the CDR3 is TGTGCCAGCAGCTCCGACAGGGGCCAAGAGACCCAGTACTTC. J is TRBJ2-5 and V is TRBV7-2, with 8 nucleotides matching TRBD1. V shed 4 bases, J shed 1 base, and the junction held 2 bases outside the gene matches. The length of the CDR3 is 14 residues. The germline gives CDR1 SGHTA, CDR2 FQGNSA.

V gene TRBV9 combines with J gene TRBJ2-7; D is perhaps TRBD1 (5 bases). The V and J ends lost 3 bases and 5 bases respectively, with 9 bases between them. Germline V gives CDR1 SGDLS, CDR2 YYNGEE. CDR3 length: 12 residues. As DNA, the CDR3 is TGTGCCAGCAGCGACGGCAGGGACGAGCAGTACTTC. Translated: CASSDGRDEQYF.

The chain joins TRBV4-2 to TRBJ1-2, with D unresolved. CDR1 is LGHNA, CDR2 YNFKEQ, per germline. Trimming removed 1 base at V and 3 bases at J, with 12 bases between. This CDR3 is 15 amino acids long. The CDR3 DNA reads as TGTGCCAGCAGCCAAGTTGGCAACGTGCACTATGGCTACACCTTC. Translation gives CASSQVGNVHYGYTF.

The chain has TRBV2 and TRBJ1-2; tentative D call: TRBD1 (5 bases). In germline, CDR1 is SNHLY, CDR2 FYNNEI. Trimming pared 6 bases from V and 0 bases from J, leaving 11 bases between. This CDR3 region has 14 residues. DNA for the CDR3: TGTGCCAGCAGGATTGGGGGGGCTAACTATGGCTACACCTTC. It is translated as CASRIGGANYGYTF.

The V call is TRBV4-1, the J call TRBJ2-7; 9 positions agree with TRBD1. This CDR3 contains 16 residues. Looked up from germline, CDR1 is MGHRA and CDR2 is YSYEKL. V trimming: 0 bases; J trimming: 2 bases; junction bases outside the gene matches: 5. This chain's CDR3 is CASSQEWGTGTYEQYF. CDR3 DNA sequence: TGCGCCAGCAGCCAAGAATGGGGGACAGGGACCTACGAGCAGTACTTC.

Only a few counts were recorded for this clone. This chain's CDR3 is CASTSFGDSAEQYF. In DNA, the CDR3 is TGTGCCAGCACCTCCTTTGGGGACTCCGCCGAGCAGTACTTC. The genes are TRBV28 and TRBJ2-7, with TRBD2 as a possible D gene (6 bases). Germline V lookup: CDR1 MDHEN, CDR2 SYDVKM. V was clipped by 7 bases and J by 6 bases, with 19 bases between them. The CDR3 has 14 residues.

This sequence joins TRBV29-1 and TRBJ1-1, with D possibly being TRBD1 (5 bases). CDR1 and CDR2 (germline): SQVTM, ANQGSEA. This CDR3 contains 13 residues. Trimming removed 7 bases at V and 1 base at J, with 13 bases between. This chain's CDR3 is CSAGGSGNTEAFF. DNA of the CDR3: TGCAGCGCCGGGGGATCCGGGAACACTGAAGCTTTCTTT.

This clone has just a few counts. The chain combines TRBV7-8 with TRBJ2-1, with 7 bases identical to TRBD2. This CDR3 is built from 15 residues. Germline V gene data show CDR1 as SGHVS and CDR2 as FQNEAQ. With 1 base clipped from V and 0 bases from J, the junction kept 0 bases outside the gene matches. The CDR3 here is CASSLVAGSYNEQFF. DNA for the CDR3: TGTGCCAGCAGCTTAGTAGCGGGCTCCTACAATGAGCAGTTCTTC. Drawing the rest from reference TRBV7-8 and TRBJ2-1, the complete variable domain is GAGVSQSPRYKVAKRGQDVALRCDPISGHVSLFWYQQALGQGPEFLTYFQNEAQLDKSGLPSDRFFAERPEGSVSTLKIQRTQQEDSAVYLCASSLVAGSYNEQFFGPGTRLTVL.

The V gene is TRBV11-2, the J gene TRBJ2-5; D may be TRBD2 (6 bases). The CDR3 has 13 residues. The germline V gene encodes CDR1 SGHAT and CDR2 FQNNGV. The germline V and J ends were trimmed by 4 bases and 3 bases, with 9 bases remaining between them. CDR3 DNA: TGTGCCAGCAGCTCGGGACTCAAAGAGACCCAGTACTTC. Translating gives CASSSGLKETQYF.

This clone has only a few counts. The chain couples TRBV4-2 to TRBJ1-5; TRBD1 aligns across 9 bases. This CDR3 is 16 amino acids long. V shed 4 bases, J shed 4 bases, and the junction held 8 bases outside the gene matches. In germline, CDR1 is LGHNA, CDR2 YNFKEQ. The CDR3 is CASSRGPGQGNQPQHF. The CDR3 nucleotides are TGTGCCAGCAGCCGCGGACCGGGACAGGGAAATCAGCCCCAGCATTTT.

Only a few counts were recorded for this clone. The chain links TRBV29-1 to TRBJ2-2, with unresolved D. From germline, CDR1 is SQVTM and CDR2 ANQGSEA. The length of the CDR3 is 11 residues. Trimming left V 7 bases short and J 2 bases short, with 5 bases between. As DNA, the CDR3 is TGCAGCGGGAGAAACACCGGGGAGCTGTTTTTT. Translation: CSGRNTGELFF.

CDR3 protein: CASSSMRAEQYF. The CDR3 DNA sequence: TGTGCCAGCAGCTCGATGAGAGCCGAGCAGTACTTC. The genes are TRBV5-6 and TRBJ2-7, with no clear D. The germline V and J ends were trimmed by 3 bases and 6 bases, with 10 bases remaining between them. Germline values: CDR1 SGHDT, CDR2 YYEEEE. The CDR3 contains 12 residues.

The J gene is TRBJ1-1, the V gene TRBV5-1; 8 bases are shared with TRBD1. V gave up 4 bases and J gave up 1 base; unmatched junction bases: 3. Germline-derived CDR1 and CDR2 are SGHRS and YFSETQ. The CDR3 runs 14 residues. Here the CDR3 reads CASSVGQGNTEAFF. CDR3 DNA: TGCGCCAGCAGCGTTGGACAGGGGAACACTGAAGCTTTCTTT.

The V call is TRBV18, the J call TRBJ1-6, with 8 bases matching TRBD1. The CDR3 spans 17 residues. The germline V gene encodes CDR1 KGHSH and CDR2 LQKENI. V lost 1 base, J lost 8 bases, and 10 bases stayed unmatched. In DNA form, the CDR3 reads TGTGCCAGCTCACCACTATTGGGCAGGGGGCAGGATTCACCCCTCCACTTT. Protein product: CASSPLLGRGQDSPLHF.